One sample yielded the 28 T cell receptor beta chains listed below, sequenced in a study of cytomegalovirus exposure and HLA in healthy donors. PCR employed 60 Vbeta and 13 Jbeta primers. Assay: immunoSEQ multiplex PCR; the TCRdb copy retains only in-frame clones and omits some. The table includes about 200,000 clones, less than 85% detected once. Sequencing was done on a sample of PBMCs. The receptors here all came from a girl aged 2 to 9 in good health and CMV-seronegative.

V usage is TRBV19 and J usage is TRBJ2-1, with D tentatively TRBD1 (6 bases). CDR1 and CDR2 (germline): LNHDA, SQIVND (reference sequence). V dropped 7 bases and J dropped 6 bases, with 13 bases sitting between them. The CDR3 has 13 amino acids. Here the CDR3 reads CASKKQGTNEQFF. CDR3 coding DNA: TGTGCCAGTAAAAAACAGGGAACCAATGAGCAGTTCTTC. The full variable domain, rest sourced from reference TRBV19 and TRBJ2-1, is DGGITQSPKYLFRKEGQNVTLSCEQNLNHDAMYWYRQDPGQGLRLIYYSQIVNDFQKGDIAEGYSVSREKKESFPLTVTSAQKNPTAFYLCASKKQGTNEQFFGPGTRLTVL.

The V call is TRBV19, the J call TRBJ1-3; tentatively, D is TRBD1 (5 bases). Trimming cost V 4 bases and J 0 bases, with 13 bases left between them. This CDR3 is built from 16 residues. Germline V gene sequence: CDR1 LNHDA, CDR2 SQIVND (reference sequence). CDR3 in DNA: TGTGCCAGTAGTACGGACGACAGATTCTCTGGAAACACCATATATTTT. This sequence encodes CASSTDDRFSGNTIYF.

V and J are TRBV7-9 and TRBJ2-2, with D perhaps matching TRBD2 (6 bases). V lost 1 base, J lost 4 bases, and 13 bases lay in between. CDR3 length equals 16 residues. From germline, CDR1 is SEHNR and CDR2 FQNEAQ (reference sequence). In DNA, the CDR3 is TGTGCCAGCAGCTTAGTTTTGGCGGGGAGCACCGGGGAGCTGTTTTTT. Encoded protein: CASSLVLAGSTGELFF.

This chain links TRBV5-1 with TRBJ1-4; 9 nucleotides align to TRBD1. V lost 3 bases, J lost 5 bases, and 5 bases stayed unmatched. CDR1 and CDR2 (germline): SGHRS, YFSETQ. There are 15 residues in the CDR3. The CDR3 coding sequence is TGCGCCAGCAGCTCACAGGGGGCCTTGAATGAAAAACTGTTTTTT. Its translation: CASSSQGALNEKLFF.

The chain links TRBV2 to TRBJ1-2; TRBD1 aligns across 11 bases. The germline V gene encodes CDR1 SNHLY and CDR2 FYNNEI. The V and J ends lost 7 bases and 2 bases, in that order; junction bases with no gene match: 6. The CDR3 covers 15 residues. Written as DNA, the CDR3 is TGTGCCAGCACCATAGGACAGGGGGCAAACTATGGCTACACCTTC. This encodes CASTIGQGANYGYTF.

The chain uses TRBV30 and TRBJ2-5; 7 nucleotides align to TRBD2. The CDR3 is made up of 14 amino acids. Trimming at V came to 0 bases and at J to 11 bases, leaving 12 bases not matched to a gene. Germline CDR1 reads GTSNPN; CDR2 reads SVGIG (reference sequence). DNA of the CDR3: TGTGCCTGGAGTGTTTCGGGCGGGAGTAGGCAGCAGTACTTC. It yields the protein CAWSVSGGSRQQYF.

The CDR3 DNA reads TGCGCCAGCAGCTTCCCTAGCGGGATCGAAGATACGCAGTATTTT. Amino acids: CASSFPSGIEDTQYF. V gene TRBV5-1 combines with J gene TRBJ2-3; 9 bases are shared with TRBD2. V gave up 2 bases and J gave up 5 bases; unmatched junction bases: 6. CDR3 length: 15 residues. Germline V gene lookup returns CDR1 SGHRS and CDR2 YFSETQ.

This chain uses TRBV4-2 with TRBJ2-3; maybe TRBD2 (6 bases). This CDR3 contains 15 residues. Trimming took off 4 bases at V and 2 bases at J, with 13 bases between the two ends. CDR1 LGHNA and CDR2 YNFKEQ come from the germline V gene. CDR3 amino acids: CASSPSGSYTDTQYF. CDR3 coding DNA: TGTGCCAGCAGCCCCTCCGGGAGCTACACAGATACGCAGTATTTT.

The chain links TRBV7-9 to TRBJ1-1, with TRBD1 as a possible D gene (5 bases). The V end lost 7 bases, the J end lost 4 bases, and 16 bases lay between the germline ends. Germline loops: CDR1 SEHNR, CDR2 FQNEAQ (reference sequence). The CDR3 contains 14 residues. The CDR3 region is CASTSTGGGTEAFF. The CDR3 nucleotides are TGTGCCAGCACCTCAACGGGGGGAGGCACTGAAGCTTTCTTT.

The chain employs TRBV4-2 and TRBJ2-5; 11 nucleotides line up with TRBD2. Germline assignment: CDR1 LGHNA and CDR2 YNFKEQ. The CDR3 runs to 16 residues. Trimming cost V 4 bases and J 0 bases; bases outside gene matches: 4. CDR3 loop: CASSPLAGGYQETQYF. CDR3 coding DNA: TGTGCCAGCAGCCCCCTAGCGGGGGGATACCAAGAGACCCAGTACTTC.

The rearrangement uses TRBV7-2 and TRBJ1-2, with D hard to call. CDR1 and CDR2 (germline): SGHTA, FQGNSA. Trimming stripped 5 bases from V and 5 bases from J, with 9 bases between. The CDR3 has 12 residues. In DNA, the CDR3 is TGTGCCAGCAGCGTCAGAGGATATGGCTACACCTTC. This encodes CASSVRGYGYTF.

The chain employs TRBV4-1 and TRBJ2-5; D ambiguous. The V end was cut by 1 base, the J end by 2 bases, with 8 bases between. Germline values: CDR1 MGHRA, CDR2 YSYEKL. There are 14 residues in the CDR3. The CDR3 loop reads CASSQVQIQETQYF. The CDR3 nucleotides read TGCGCCAGCAGCCAAGTCCAGATACAAGAGACCCAGTACTTC.

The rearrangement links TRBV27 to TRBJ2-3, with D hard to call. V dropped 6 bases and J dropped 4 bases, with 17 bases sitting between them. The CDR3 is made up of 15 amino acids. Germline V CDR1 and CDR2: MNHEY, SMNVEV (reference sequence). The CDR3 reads CASSFFDGGSDTQYF. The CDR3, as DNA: TGTGCCAGCAGCTTCTTCGACGGCGGATCAGATACGCAGTATTTT.

CDR3 DNA sequence: TGTGCCAGCAACAGGCCGAACACCGGGGAGCTGTTTTTT. This encodes CASNRPNTGELFF. The chain employs TRBV21-1 and TRBJ2-2; the table gives TRBD1 as D, unverified against the DNA. TRBV21-1 is recorded as a pseudogene. This CDR3 has 13 amino acids.

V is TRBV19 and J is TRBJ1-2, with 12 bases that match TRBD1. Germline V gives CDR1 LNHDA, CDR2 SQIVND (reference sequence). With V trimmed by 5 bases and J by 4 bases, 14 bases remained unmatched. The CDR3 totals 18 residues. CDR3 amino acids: CASSLSLGQGAQGYGYTF. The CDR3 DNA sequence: TGTGCCAGTAGTCTAAGCCTGGGACAGGGGGCGCAAGGCTATGGCTACACCTTC. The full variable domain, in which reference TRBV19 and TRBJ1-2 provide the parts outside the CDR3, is DGGITQSPKYLFRKEGQNVTLSCEQNLNHDAMYWYRQDPGQGLRLIYYSQIVNDFQKGDIAEGYSVSREKKESFPLTVTSAQKNPTAFYLCASSLSLGQGAQGYGYTFGSGTRLTVV.

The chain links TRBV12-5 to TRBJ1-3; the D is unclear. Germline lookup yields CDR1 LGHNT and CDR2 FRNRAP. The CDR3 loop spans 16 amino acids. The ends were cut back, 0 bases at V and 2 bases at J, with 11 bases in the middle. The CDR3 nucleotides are TGTGCTAGTGGTTTGGTACGGAGGGAGGCTGGAAACACCATATATTTT. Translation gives CASGLVRREAGNTIYF.

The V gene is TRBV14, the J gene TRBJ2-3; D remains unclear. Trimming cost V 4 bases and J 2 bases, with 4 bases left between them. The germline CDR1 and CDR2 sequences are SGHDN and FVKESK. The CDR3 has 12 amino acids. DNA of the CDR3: TGTGCCAGCAGCCTCTCCACAGATACGCAGTATTTT. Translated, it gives CASSLSTDTQYF.

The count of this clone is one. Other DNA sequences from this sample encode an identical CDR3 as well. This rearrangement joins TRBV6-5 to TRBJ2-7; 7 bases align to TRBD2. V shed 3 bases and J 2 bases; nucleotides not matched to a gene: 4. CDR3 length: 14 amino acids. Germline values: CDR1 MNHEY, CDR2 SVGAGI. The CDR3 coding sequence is TGTGCCAGCAGTTATAGCGGGCCGCCCTACGAGCAGTACTTC. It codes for CASSYSGPPYEQYF.

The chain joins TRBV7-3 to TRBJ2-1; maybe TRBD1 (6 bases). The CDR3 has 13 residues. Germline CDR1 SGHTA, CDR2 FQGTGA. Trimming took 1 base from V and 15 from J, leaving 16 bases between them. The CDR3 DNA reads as TGTGCCAGCAGCTTAATGGGCCGGGACAATCGGTTCTTC. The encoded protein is CASSLMGRDNRFF. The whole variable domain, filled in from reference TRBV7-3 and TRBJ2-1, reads GAGVSQTPSNKVTEKGKYVELRCDPISGHTALYWYRQSLGQGPEFLIYFQGTGAADDSGLPNDRFFAVRPEGSVSTLKIQRTERGDSAVYLCASSLMGRDNRFFGPGTRLTVL.

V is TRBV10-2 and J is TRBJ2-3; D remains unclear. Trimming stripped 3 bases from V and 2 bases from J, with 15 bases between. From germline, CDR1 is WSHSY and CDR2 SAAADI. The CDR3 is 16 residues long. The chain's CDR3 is CASSDLARFHTDTQYF. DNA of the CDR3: TGCGCCAGCAGTGATCTCGCTAGGTTTCACACAGATACGCAGTATTTT.

CDR3 sequence reads: CASSLARGDLGASGDEQFF. The CDR3 DNA is TGTGCCAGCAGCTTAGCGCGGGGGGATTTGGGGGCTAGCGGGGATGAGCAGTTCTTC. The chain recombines TRBV7-2 with TRBJ2-1; the match to TRBD2 covers 9 bases. Germline CDR1 and CDR2: SGHTA and FQGNSA. This CDR3 spans 19 amino acids. The V and J ends lost 0 bases and 8 bases, in that order; junction bases with no gene match: 17.

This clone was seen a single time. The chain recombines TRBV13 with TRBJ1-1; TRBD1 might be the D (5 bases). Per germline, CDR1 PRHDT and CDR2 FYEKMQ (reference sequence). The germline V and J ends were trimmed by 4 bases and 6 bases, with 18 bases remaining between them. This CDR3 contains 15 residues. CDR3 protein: CASSSDPGGYSEAFF. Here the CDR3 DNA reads TGTGCCAGCAGCTCCGACCCGGGGGGGTACTCTGAAGCTTTCTTT.

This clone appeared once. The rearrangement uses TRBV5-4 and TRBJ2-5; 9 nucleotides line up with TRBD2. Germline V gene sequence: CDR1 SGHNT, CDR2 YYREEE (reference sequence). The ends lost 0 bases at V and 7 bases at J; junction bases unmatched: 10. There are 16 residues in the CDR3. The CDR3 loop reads CASSLAPRGGPVTQYF. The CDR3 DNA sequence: TGTGCCAGCAGCTTGGCTCCGCGGGGGGGACCGGTGACCCAGTACTTC.

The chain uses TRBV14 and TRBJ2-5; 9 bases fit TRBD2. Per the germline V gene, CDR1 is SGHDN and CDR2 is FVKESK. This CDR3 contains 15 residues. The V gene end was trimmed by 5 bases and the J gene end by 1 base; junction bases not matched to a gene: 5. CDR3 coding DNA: TGTGCCAGCAGCAGGAGCGGGAGGATCCAAGAGACCCAGTACTTC. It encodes CASSRSGRIQETQYF.

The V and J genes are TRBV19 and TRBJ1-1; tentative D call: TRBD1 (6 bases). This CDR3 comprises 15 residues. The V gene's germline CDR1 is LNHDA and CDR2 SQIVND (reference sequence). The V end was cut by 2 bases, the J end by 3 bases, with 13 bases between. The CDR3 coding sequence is TGTGCCAGTAGTATAAGGGCAGGGGCTGACACTGAAGCTTTCTTT. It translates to CASSIRAGADTEAFF.

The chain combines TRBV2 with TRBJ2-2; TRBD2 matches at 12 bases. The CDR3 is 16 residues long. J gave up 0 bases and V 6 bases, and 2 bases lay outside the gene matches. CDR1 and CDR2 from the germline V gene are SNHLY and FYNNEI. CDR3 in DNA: TGTGCCAGCAGCGGGACTAGCGGGTCGAACACCGGGGAGCTGTTTTTT. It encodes CASSGTSGSNTGELFF.

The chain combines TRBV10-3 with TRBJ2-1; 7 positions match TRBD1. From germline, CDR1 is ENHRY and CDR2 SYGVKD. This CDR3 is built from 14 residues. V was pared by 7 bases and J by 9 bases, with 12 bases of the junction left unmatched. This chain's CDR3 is CAIKGTVGVGEQFF. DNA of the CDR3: TGTGCCATCAAAGGGACAGTAGGAGTCGGTGAGCAGTTCTTC.

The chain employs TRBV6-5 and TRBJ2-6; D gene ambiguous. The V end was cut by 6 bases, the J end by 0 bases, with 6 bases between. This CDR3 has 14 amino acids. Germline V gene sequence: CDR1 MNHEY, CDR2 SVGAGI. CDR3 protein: CASSPYSGANVLTF. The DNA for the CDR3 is TGTGCCAGCAGCCCCTACTCTGGGGCCAACGTCCTGACTTTC.